A few counts support the clone carrying this T cell receptor beta chain. Its antigen is undetermined. This sample was included in a study of regulatory T cells in long-lasting Graves disease. General study findings and limits: Persistent disease was associated with favored TRBV28 usage and with favored use of TRBJ1-2 and TRBJ2-5.

TCR beta libraries were built with iRepertoire HTBI primers and Arm-PCR of CDR3 regions. TCRdb processed the multiplex PCR reads anew with MiXCR; each CDR3 protein has one entry. The sample lists 520,000 or so distinct CDR3 sequences, more than 10% occurring once. This sample's time point: newly diagnosed GD, antithyroid drugs for less than 3 months. The TCR library used RNA extracted from PBMCs. V lost 4 bases and J 6 bases, leaving 21 bases between the germline ends. Germline values: CDR1 DFQATT, CDR2 SNEGSKA (reference sequence). The CDR3 totals 15 residues. This sample was shared with a second study, whose subject was T cells in Graves' hyperthyroidism and ophthalmopathy.

This chain uses TRBV20-1 with TRBJ2-5, with a weak D call TRBD2 (7 bases). Sequencing was performed on peripheral blood mononuclear cells (PBMCs), taken at new diagnosis, from a patient treated with antithyroid drugs. This clonotype originated in a woman under 40 with Graves disease. The chain's CDR3 is CSAKREGESWKTQYF. DNA of the CDR3: TGCAGTGCTAAAAGGGAGGGGGAGTCGTGGAAGACCCAGTACTTC.